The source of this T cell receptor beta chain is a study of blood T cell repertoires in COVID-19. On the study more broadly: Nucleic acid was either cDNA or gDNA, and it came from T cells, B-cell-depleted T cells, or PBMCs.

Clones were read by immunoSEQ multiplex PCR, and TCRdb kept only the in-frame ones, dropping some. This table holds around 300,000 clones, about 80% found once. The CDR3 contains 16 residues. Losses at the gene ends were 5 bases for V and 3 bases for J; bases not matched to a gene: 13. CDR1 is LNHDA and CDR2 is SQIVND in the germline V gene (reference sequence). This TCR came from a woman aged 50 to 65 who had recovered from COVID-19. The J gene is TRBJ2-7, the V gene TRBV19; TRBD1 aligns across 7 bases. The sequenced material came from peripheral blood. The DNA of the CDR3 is TGTGCCAGTAGTCTGACATCCAGGGGGACCTTCTACGAGCAGTACTTC. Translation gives CASSLTSRGTFYEQYF.